This T cell receptor (beta chain) appears in the sequencing data of a study of shared T cell receptors in the human thymus. The ends were cut back, 4 bases at V and 0 bases at J, with 17 bases in the middle. The germline CDR1 and CDR2 sequences are SGHTS and YDEGEE. The length of the CDR3 is 16 residues. Assay used: immunoSEQ multiplex PCR; TCRdb lists only in-frame clones, some missing. This table holds roughly 700,000 clones, approximately 88% found once. The sample was also linked to a second study, of human thymus T cells. That report adds: Thymic material originated from resections removed in the course of corrective heart surgery.

The V and J genes are TRBV5-8 and TRBJ2-7, with D perhaps matching TRBD2 (6 bases). Sequencing used thymocytes. This clonotype was obtained from a boy in the first two years of life with a congenital heart defect. The CDR3 loop is CASSPAAGCCSYEQYF. For the CDR3, the DNA is TGTGCCAGCAGCCCTGCGGCGGGGTGCTGCTCCTACGAGCAGTACTTC.